These 25 T cell receptor beta chains originate from one sample sequenced in a study of OX40 agonist ivuxolimab in advanced cancers. Measured with immunoSEQ multiplex PCR; TCRdb has only the in-frame clones, and not every one. The sample lists roughly 80,000 clones, about 86% seen once, with less than 2.5% in the top ten. This specimen consisted of CD4+ or CD8+ T cells sorted from blood, obtained in a trial of the OX40 agonist ivuxolimab. The source is an adult with an advanced solid tumor such as melanoma, head and neck, liver or kidney cancer.

V usage is TRBV28 and J usage is TRBJ1-2, with TRBD1 as a possible D gene (5 bases). V was pared by 11 bases and J by 2 bases, with 12 bases between. The length of the CDR3 is 12 residues. Germline V CDR1 and CDR2: MDHEN, SYDVKM. Here the CDR3 DNA reads TGTGCCGGGGCGGGGCAGAACTATGGCTACACCTTC. The encoded protein is CAGAGQNYGYTF.

J is TRBJ2-7 and V is TRBV5-1; D possibly matches TRBD1 or TRBD2 (6 bases each). This CDR3 is built from 14 residues. The V end lost 4 bases, the J end lost 3 bases, and 14 bases lay between the germline ends. The germline gives CDR1 SGHRS, CDR2 YFSETQ. The CDR3 loop reads CASSPLGGGYEQYF. CDR3 bases: TGCGCCAGCAGCCCATTAGGAGGGGGCTACGAGCAGTACTTC.

This clone was counted only a few times. The V call is TRBV7-6, the J call TRBJ1-5; a possible D gene is TRBD1 (5 bases). The CDR3 is 14 amino acids. V lost 1 base and J lost 5, with 9 bases in between. Looked up from germline, CDR1 is SGHVS and CDR2 is FNYEAQ. The CDR3: CASSLGARDQPQHF. CDR3 coding DNA: TGTGCCAGCAGCTTAGGGGCCAGGGATCAGCCCCAGCATTTT.

The rearrangement uses TRBV10-3 and TRBJ2-5, with 12 bases that match TRBD2. The better agreement between TRBJ2-7 and the DNA end casts doubt on the J call. The CDR3 totals 15 residues. Germline assignment: CDR1 ENHRY and CDR2 SYGVKD. The CDR3 nucleotides are TGTGCCATCAGTGGCCGACTAGCGGGAGAGCGCGAGCAGTACTTC. It yields the protein CAISGRLAGEREQYF.

The chain joins TRBV10-1 to TRBJ2-3; 7 bases are shared with TRBD1. V gave up 6 bases and J gave up 2 bases; unmatched junction bases: 5. The CDR3 covers 14 residues. Germline lookup yields CDR1 WNHNN and CDR2 SYGVQD (reference sequence). CDR3 in amino acids: CASRHDRATDTQYF. The CDR3 nucleotides read TGCGCCAGCAGACATGACAGGGCCACAGATACGCAGTATTTT.

The sample holds a few counts of this clone. The rearrangement joins TRBV19 to TRBJ1-3; 7 positions agree with TRBD1. CDR1 LNHDA and CDR2 SQIVND come from the germline V gene (reference sequence). The CDR3 extends over 15 amino acids. Trimming cost V 4 bases and J 4 bases; bases outside gene matches: 7. DNA of the CDR3: TGTGCCAGTAGTACTCAACAGGGGCCCGGAAACACCATATATTTT. Translation: CASSTQQGPGNTIYF.

Details on this clone: Distinct nucleotide sequences in the sample also encode this CDR3. CDR3 sequence reads: CASNPKGSEQYF. CDR3 DNA: TGTGCCAGCAACCCTAAAGGGAGCGAGCAGTACTTC. The chain combines TRBV28 with TRBJ2-7; D may be TRBD2 (5 bases). V lost 7 bases, J lost 6 bases, and 13 bases lay in between. The V gene's germline CDR1 is MDHEN and CDR2 SYDVKM. The CDR3 totals 12 residues.

The chain combines TRBV5-6 with TRBJ2-4; D uncertain. Germline CDR1 reads SGHDT; CDR2 reads YYEEEE. CDR3 size: 14 residues. Trimming shortened V by 2 bases and J by 1 base, and 7 bases separated the two germline ends. CDR3 loop: CASSLWQAKNIQYF. CDR3 in DNA: TGTGCCAGCAGCTTATGGCAGGCCAAAAACATTCAGTACTTC. Drawing the rest from reference TRBV5-6 and TRBJ2-4, the complete variable domain is DAGVTQSPTHLIKTRGQQVTLRCSPKSGHDTVSWYQQALGQGPQFIFQYYEEEERQRGNFPDRFSGHQFPNYSSELNVNALLLGDSALYLCASSLWQAKNIQYFGAGTRLSVL.

This chain links TRBV28 with TRBJ1-2; tentative D call: TRBD1 (5 bases). This CDR3 comprises 15 residues. Germline lookup yields CDR1 MDHEN and CDR2 SYDVKM. Trimming pared 5 bases from V and 3 bases from J, leaving 16 bases between. CDR3 in DNA: TGTGCCAGCAGTCCAGGGTCCATGAATTACTATGGCTACACCTTC. Its protein is CASSPGSMNYYGYTF.

This sequence joins TRBV30 and TRBJ2-5, with a weak D call TRBD1 (5 bases). This CDR3 region has 11 residues. With 1 base removed from V and 5 bases from J, the gap between germline ends came to 5 bases. Germline V gene sequence: CDR1 GTSNPN, CDR2 SVGIG (reference sequence). CDR3: CAWSAGETQYF. The CDR3 bases are TGTGCCTGGAGTGCAGGGGAGACCCAGTACTTC. The full variable domain, rest sourced from reference TRBV30 and TRBJ2-5, is SQTIHQWPATLVQPVGSPLSLECTVEGTSNPNLYWYRQAAGRGLQLLFYSVGIGQISSEVPQNLSASRPQDRQFILSSKKLLLSDSGFYLCAWSAGETQYFGPGTRLLVL.

The V and J genes are TRBV7-8 and TRBJ1-5; weak D call: TRBD1 (5 bases). CDR1 and CDR2 (germline): SGHVS, FQNEAQ. Trimming took 3 bases from V and 1 from J, leaving 13 bases between them. The CDR3 runs 16 residues. CDR3 coding DNA: TGTGCCAGCAGCTTCGGGGTTACAGGAAGCAATCAGCCCCAGCATTTT. This codes for CASSFGVTGSNQPQHF. Filled out from reference TRBV7-8 and TRBJ1-5, the complete variable domain reads GAGVSQSPRYKVAKRGQDVALRCDPISGHVSLFWYQQALGQGPEFLTYFQNEAQLDKSGLPSDRFFAERPEGSVSTLKIQRTQQEDSAVYLCASSFGVTGSNQPQHFGDGTRLSIL.

This sequence joins TRBV7-9 and TRBJ2-7, with 10 bases lining up with TRBD1. The CDR3 totals 14 residues. V shed 5 bases and J 5 bases; nucleotides not matched to a gene: 6. CDR1 and CDR2 from the germline V gene are SEHNR and FQNEAQ (reference sequence). The CDR3, as DNA: TGTGCCAGCAGCACCCGACAGGGGGCTAACGAGCAGTACTTC. Its translation: CASSTRQGANEQYF.

The chain combines TRBV5-1 with TRBJ1-1; TRBD1 might be the D (5 bases). The length of the CDR3 is 15 residues. Germline values: CDR1 SGHRS, CDR2 YFSETQ. Trimming took 4 bases from V and 1 from J, leaving 14 bases between them. The CDR3 DNA sequence: TGCGCCAGCAGCCCGGGACGGAGTTCGAACACTGAAGCTTTCTTT. Residues: CASSPGRSSNTEAFF. Complete variable domain (other parts from reference TRBV5-1 and TRBJ1-1): KAGVTQTPRYLIKTRGQQVTLSCSPISGHRSVSWYQQTPGQGLQFLFEYFSETQRNKGNFPGRFSGRQFSNSRSEMNVSTLELGDSALYLCASSPGRSSNTEAFFGQGTRLTVV.

CDR3 sequence reads: CSAQTGYEQYF. The CDR3 DNA sequence: TGCAGTGCTCAGACAGGCTACGAGCAGTACTTC. The J gene is TRBJ2-7, the V gene TRBV20-1, with D perhaps matching TRBD1 (6 bases). V dropped 5 bases and J dropped 3 bases, with 8 bases sitting between them. In germline, CDR1 is DFQATT, CDR2 SNEGSKA (reference sequence). The CDR3 is 11 residues long.

The V gene is TRBV6-5, the J gene TRBJ1-1; D is unresolved. CDR1 and CDR2 (germline): MNHEY, SVGAGI. Trimming pared 5 bases from V and 5 bases from J, leaving 9 bases between. The CDR3 extends over 12 amino acids. CDR3 sequence (DNA): TGTGCCAGCAGTGCGCTAAGGACTGAAGCTTTCTTT. Its protein is CASSALRTEAFF.

The chain has TRBV7-2 and TRBJ2-1; D not resolved. The CDR3 is 13 amino acids. Germline lookup yields CDR1 SGHTA and CDR2 FQGNSA. CDR3 in DNA: TGTGTTTGTGACTCCCGCTCCTACAATGAGCAGTTCTTC. This sequence encodes CVCDSRSYNEQFF.

CDR3 coding DNA: TGTGCCAGCAGTGGACAGGGTACCCAAGAGACCCAGTACTTC. The encoded protein is CASSGQGTQETQYF. The J gene is TRBJ2-5, the V gene TRBV28; 8 bases line up with TRBD1. V lost 5 bases and J lost 1; bases outside the gene matches: 3. The CDR3 totals 14 residues. Germline CDR1 MDHEN, CDR2 SYDVKM.

The chain carries TRBV6-5 and TRBJ1-6, with a tentative D call TRBD1 (5 bases). Germline V CDR1 and CDR2: MNHEY, SVGAGI. Trimming took 7 bases from V and 6 from J, leaving 16 bases between them. CDR3 length equals 15 residues. The CDR3 loop reads CASTRGEGLNSPLHF. DNA of the CDR3: TGTGCCAGCACCCGAGGGGAGGGGCTTAATTCACCCCTCCACTTT.

In its sample, this clone was seen once. The chain is built from TRBV5-1 and TRBJ2-4; a possible D gene is TRBD2 (5 bases). Trimming shortened V by 1 base and J by 4 bases, and 12 bases separated the two germline ends. This CDR3 is built from 15 residues. Germline values: CDR1 SGHRS, CDR2 YFSETQ. The CDR3 DNA reads TGCGCCAGCAGCTTGTGGGGAGAGCTGAAAAACATTCAGTACTTC. Amino acids: CASSLWGELKNIQYF.

This rearrangement joins TRBV7-2 to TRBJ1-3; D not resolved. The V and J ends lost 3 bases and 0 bases respectively, with 9 bases between them. Germline V lookup: CDR1 SGHTA, CDR2 FQGNSA. CDR3 length: 15 amino acids. The CDR3 is CASSFYQSSGNTIYF. In nucleotides, the CDR3 is TGTGCCAGCAGCTTCTACCAAAGCTCTGGAAACACCATATATTTT.

As concerns this clone: This sample also contains other DNA sequences that code for the same CDR3. The rearrangement uses TRBV29-1 and TRBJ2-5; D tentatively fits TRBD1 or TRBD2 (7 bases each). CDR1 is SQVTM, CDR2 ANQGSEA, per germline. The length of the CDR3 is 14 residues. Trimming took 6 bases from V and 5 from J, leaving 19 bases between them. CDR3 sequence: CSVDPGGQWETQYF. CDR3 coding DNA: TGCAGCGTCGACCCGGGGGGACAGTGGGAGACCCAGTACTTC.

The chain is built from TRBV12-5 and TRBJ2-1; TRBD2 matches at 14 bases. The V and J ends lost 6 bases and 9 bases, in that order; junction bases with no gene match: 10. Germline V gene lookup returns CDR1 LGHNT and CDR2 FRNRAP. This CDR3 contains 16 residues. The CDR3 loop reads CASGPGLAGGEVEQFF. CDR3 nucleotide sequence: TGTGCTAGTGGACCCGGACTAGCGGGGGGAGAAGTTGAGCAGTTCTTC.

The chain is built from TRBV28 and TRBJ1-4; D is possibly TRBD1 (6 bases). V shed 6 bases and J shed 5 bases, with 13 bases lying between them. The CDR3 loop spans 14 amino acids. In germline, CDR1 is MDHEN, CDR2 SYDVKM. The CDR3 loop reads CASRRQATNEKLFF. CDR3 nucleotides: TGTGCCAGCAGGAGACAGGCCACGAATGAAAAACTGTTTTTT.

V and J are TRBV6-5 and TRBJ2-3; possibly TRBD2 for D (7 bases). This CDR3 is 15 amino acids long. CDR1 MNHEY and CDR2 SVGAGI come from the germline V gene. V was cut by 2 bases and J by 2 bases, with 11 bases left in between. CDR3 loop: CASSYGGGTTDTQYF. The CDR3 DNA sequence: TGTGCCAGCAGTTACGGGGGGGGCACCACAGATACGCAGTATTTT.

V usage is TRBV10-3 and J usage is TRBJ2-1; 7 bases align to TRBD2. V shed 8 bases and J 7 bases; nucleotides not matched to a gene: 11. Per the germline V gene, CDR1 is ENHRY and CDR2 is SYGVKD. The CDR3 runs to 14 residues. The CDR3 region has the DNA TGTGCCATCCGAGGGACTACAGCTTTGAATGAGCAGTTCTTC. Translating it yields CAIRGTTALNEQFF.